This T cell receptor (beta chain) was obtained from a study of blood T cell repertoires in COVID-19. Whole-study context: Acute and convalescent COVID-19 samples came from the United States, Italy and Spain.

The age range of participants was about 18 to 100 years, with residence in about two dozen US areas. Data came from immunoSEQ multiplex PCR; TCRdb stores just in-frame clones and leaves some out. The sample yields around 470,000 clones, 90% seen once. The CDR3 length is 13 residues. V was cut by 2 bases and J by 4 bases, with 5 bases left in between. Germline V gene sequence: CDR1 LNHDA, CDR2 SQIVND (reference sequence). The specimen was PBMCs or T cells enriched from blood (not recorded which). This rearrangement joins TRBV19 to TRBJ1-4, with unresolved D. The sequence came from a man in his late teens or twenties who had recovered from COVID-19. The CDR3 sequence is CASSISINEKLFF. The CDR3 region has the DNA TGTGCCAGTAGTATATCTATTAATGAAAAACTGTTTTTT.